These 10 T cell receptor beta chains share one sample of origin, sequenced in a study of blood T cell repertoires in COVID-19. TCRdb's table, derived via immunoSEQ multiplex PCR, lists solely in-frame clones and lacks some. The sample records some 100,000 clones, 80% to 90% being singletons. Specimen: peripheral blood. Receptors were obtained from a woman aged 70 to 79 with acute or convalescent COVID-19.

CDR3 DNA sequence: TGTGCCACCAGCAGAGTTGGGGACATTGGTAATGAAAAACTGTTTTTT. Translating it yields CATSRVGDIGNEKLFF. V and J are TRBV15 and TRBJ1-4, with a tentative D call TRBD1 (6 bases). V was shortened by 1 base and J by 4 bases, with 13 bases between the two germline ends. Germline V lookup: CDR1 LNHNV, CDR2 YYDKDF (reference sequence). This CDR3 has 16 amino acids.

This rearrangement joins TRBV29-1 to TRBJ2-3; 8 bases fit TRBD2. In germline, CDR1 is SQVTM, CDR2 ANQGSEA. After removal of 5 bases from V and 4 bases from J, the junction contained 8 bases not matched to a gene. The CDR3 has 14 residues. CDR3 residues: CSVRRGGGSDTQYF. DNA for the CDR3: TGCAGCGTTCGTCGGGGGGGCGGATCAGATACGCAGTATTTT.

The rearrangement uses TRBV3-1 (or the pseudogene TRBV3-2) and TRBJ1-1; D ambiguous. Trimming shortened V by 3 bases and J by 4 bases, and 6 bases separated the two germline ends. The CDR3 has 12 amino acids. Germline lookup yields CDR1 LGHDT and CDR2 YNNKEL (reference sequence). The CDR3 DNA follows: TGTGCCAGCAGCCAGGGGAGCACTGAAGCTTTCTTT. Protein product: CASSQGSTEAFF.

This chain links TRBV7-8 with TRBJ1-2, with 7 bases matching TRBD1. CDR1 is SGHVS, CDR2 FQNEAQ, per germline. The CDR3 runs to 16 residues. Germline trimming cut 1 base from V and 5 bases from J; bases unmatched to any gene: 10. The CDR3 nucleotides are TGTGCCAGCAGCTTAGGGGGGCAGGGGGGCCTATATGGCTACACCTTC. This sequence encodes CASSLGGQGGLYGYTF.

This clone has just one count. J is TRBJ2-3 and V is TRBV19, with 9 bases identical to TRBD2. The V gene's germline CDR1 is LNHDA and CDR2 SQIVND (reference sequence). The CDR3 has 14 amino acids. Germline trimming cut 1 base from V and 7 bases from J; bases unmatched to any gene: 3. The CDR3 loop reads CASSIVAGGNTQYF. DNA of the CDR3: TGTGCCAGTAGTATAGTCGCGGGGGGGAATACGCAGTATTTT.

This sequence joins TRBV3-1 (or the pseudogene TRBV3-2) and TRBJ2-1, with a tentative D call TRBD2 (6 bases). The germline CDR1 and CDR2 sequences are LGHDT and YNNKEL (reference sequence). Trimming removed 1 base from V and 3 bases from J, with 19 bases in between. CDR3 length: 18 residues. CDR3 nucleotides: TGTGCCAGCAGCCAAGGCCGGGACTCCAACTTTTACTACAATGAGCAGTTCTTC. It encodes CASSQGRDSNFYYNEQFF.

The genes are TRBV14 and TRBJ2-7, with D maybe TRBD1 (6 bases). Germline V gene data show CDR1 as SGHDN and CDR2 as FVKESK. CDR3 length: 13 amino acids. V was pared by 2 bases and J by 6 bases, with 11 bases between. This chain's CDR3 is CASSQYRAGEQYF. The CDR3, as DNA: TGTGCCAGCAGCCAATACAGGGCGGGCGAGCAGTACTTC.

The J gene is TRBJ2-1, the V gene TRBV7-9; D remains ambiguous. The V end lost 0 bases, the J end lost 9 bases, and 12 bases lay between the germline ends. The CDR3 runs to 14 residues. Germline V CDR1 and CDR2: SEHNR, FQNEAQ (reference sequence). The CDR3 sequence: CASSLALSPGEQFF. The CDR3 nucleotides read TGTGCCAGCAGCTTAGCGCTGTCACCGGGTGAGCAGTTCTTC. Full variable domain (remainder filled in from reference TRBV7-9 and TRBJ2-1): DTGVSQNPRHKITKRGQNVTFRCDPISEHNRLYWYRQTLGQGPEFLTYFQNEAQLEKSRLLSDRFSAERPKGSFSTLEIQRTEQGDSAMYLCASSLALSPGEQFFGPGTRLTVL.

Turning to this clone: Sequence at one end of the junction differs from germline and may be a read error. The genes are TRBV12-3 or TRBV12-4 and TRBJ1-1, with 7 bases matching TRBD1. The CDR3 covers 12 residues. CDR3: CASSPQGLRVNF. DNA for the CDR3: TGTGCCAGCAGTCCACAGGGGCTGCGGGTGAATTTT.

V and J are TRBV23-1 and TRBJ2-7; the match to TRBD2 covers 11 bases. TRBV23-1 carries the ORF label, with uncertain function. Unmatched junction bases numbered 15, after V lost 0 bases and J lost 5 bases. The CDR3 totals 19 residues. The chain's CDR3 is CASSQSNHLAGGSWDEQYF. The DNA for the CDR3 is TGCGCCAGCAGTCAATCGAACCATTTAGCGGGAGGGTCATGGGACGAGCAGTACTTC.